The 18 T cell receptor beta chains below come from one sample, sequenced in a study of blood T cell repertoires in COVID-19. Assay used: immunoSEQ multiplex PCR; TCRdb lists only in-frame clones, some missing. The table lists fewer than 200,000 clones, over 70% of them singletons. Sequenced input: PBMCs or T cells enriched from blood (not recorded which). The receptors were gathered from a woman aged 35 to 49 with acute COVID-19.

This clone was observed a single time. The chain is built from TRBV27 and TRBJ1-2; 8 nucleotides line up with TRBD1. The CDR3 is made up of 16 amino acids. Trimming removed 5 bases from V and 6 bases from J; junction bases left unmatched: 14. Germline CDR1 and CDR2: MNHEY and SMNVEV (reference sequence). The CDR3 nucleotides read TGTGCCAGCAGTCCCACCCCCCGGACAGGGAGTAATGGCTACACCTTC. It is translated as CASSPTPRTGSNGYTF.

This chain uses TRBV29-1 with TRBJ2-1; a weak D match, TRBD1 (6 bases). Germline lookup yields CDR1 SQVTM and CDR2 ANQGSEA. This CDR3 region has 15 residues. V was cut by 5 bases and J by 5 bases, with 19 bases left in between. In nucleotides, the CDR3 is TGCAGCGTTTTTATTCGGTTGTCAGGGGACAATGAGCAGTTCTTC. This gives the protein CSVFIRLSGDNEQFF.

The chain employs TRBV7-3 and TRBJ2-1; the match to TRBD1 covers 9 bases. The V gene end was trimmed by 2 bases and the J gene end by 3 bases; junction bases not matched to a gene: 2. The CDR3 has 15 residues. Germline V gene data show CDR1 as SGHTA and CDR2 as FQGTGA. The CDR3 DNA follows: TGTGCCAGCAGCTTAGAGACAGGGGGCTACAATGAGCAGTTCTTC. Its protein is CASSLETGGYNEQFF. Full variable domain (missing parts from reference TRBV7-3 and TRBJ2-1): GAGVSQTPSNKVTEKGKYVELRCDPISGHTALYWYRQSLGQGPEFLIYFQGTGAADDSGLPNDRFFAVRPEGSVSTLKIQRTERGDSAVYLCASSLETGGYNEQFFGPGTRLTVL.

The rearrangement joins TRBV10-1 to TRBJ2-1; 14 nucleotides agree with TRBD2. CDR1 is WNHNN and CDR2 is SYGVQD in the germline V gene (reference sequence). V shed 3 bases and J 2 bases; nucleotides not matched to a gene: 6. The CDR3 has 18 residues. The CDR3 is CASSDSTSGRGAYNEQFF. CDR3 bases: TGCGCCAGCAGTGACTCGACTAGCGGGAGGGGGGCCTACAATGAGCAGTTCTTC.

The chain couples TRBV20-1 to TRBJ1-1, with no clear D. The length of the CDR3 is 11 residues. Germline CDR1 is DFQATT and CDR2 is SNEGSKA (reference sequence). The CDR3 sequence: CSVPGNTEAFF. The CDR3 bases are TGCAGCGTCCCAGGGAACACTGAAGCTTTCTTT.

This clone was counted once. This chain uses TRBV19 with TRBJ2-6, with D unclear. From germline, CDR1 is LNHDA and CDR2 SQIVND (reference sequence). CDR3 length equals 16 residues. V shed 3 bases and J shed 2 bases, with 11 bases lying between them. The CDR3 is CASSIVPFPGANVLTF. The CDR3 nucleotides are TGTGCCAGTAGTATTGTCCCGTTCCCTGGGGCCAACGTCCTGACTTTC.

The chain is built from TRBV14 and TRBJ2-1; D is uncertain. Germline V gene lookup returns CDR1 SGHDN and CDR2 FVKESK. This CDR3 spans 15 amino acids. V was cut by 1 base and J by 2 bases, with 9 bases left in between. The CDR3: CASSQGRIAYNEQFF. In DNA, the CDR3 is TGTGCCAGCAGCCAAGGGCGGATCGCCTACAATGAGCAGTTCTTC. Full variable domain (outside the CDR3, taken from reference TRBV14 and TRBJ2-1): EAGVTQFPSHSVIEKGQTVTLRCDPISGHDNLYWYRRVMGKEIKFLLHFVKESKQDESGMPNNRFLAERTGGTYSTLKVQPAELEDSGVYFCASSQGRIAYNEQFFGPGTRLTVL.

V and J are TRBV19 and TRBJ2-7; D is unclear. Per the germline V gene, CDR1 is LNHDA and CDR2 is SQIVND (reference sequence). The CDR3 sequence is 13 residues long. V was trimmed by 4 bases and J by 3 bases, leaving 10 bases between them. The CDR3 reads CASSTYHFYEQYF. CDR3 nucleotides: TGTGCCAGTAGTACCTACCACTTCTACGAGCAGTACTTC.

This clone was observed a handful of times. J is TRBJ1-2 and V is TRBV6-5; D might be TRBD1 (6 bases). V lost 6 bases and J lost 0, with 11 bases in between. Germline lookup yields CDR1 MNHEY and CDR2 SVGAGI. This CDR3 has 14 amino acids. The CDR3 here is CASSRTDSNYGYTF. The DNA for the CDR3 is TGTGCCAGCAGCAGGACAGACTCTAACTATGGCTACACCTTC.

The chain has TRBV7-9 and TRBJ2-7; 7 bases line up with TRBD2. Germline V lookup: CDR1 SEHNR, CDR2 FQNEAQ (reference sequence). Trimming at V came to 8 bases and at J to 0 bases, leaving 7 bases not matched to a gene. There are 14 residues in the CDR3. The CDR3 DNA sequence: TGTGCCAGCTCCCCTAGCGGATCCTCCTACGAGCAGTACTTC. Protein product: CASSPSGSSYEQYF.

The rearrangement joins TRBV7-9 to TRBJ2-1; a weak D match, TRBD2 (6 bases). The germline gives CDR1 SEHNR, CDR2 FQNEAQ (reference sequence). The length of the CDR3 is 16 residues. Trimming shortened V by 6 bases and J by 1 base, and 16 bases separated the two germline ends. This CDR3 reads CASSRDFSQSYNEQFF. The CDR3 DNA reads TGTGCCAGCAGTCGGGACTTCTCTCAATCCTACAATGAGCAGTTCTTC.

The genes are TRBV6-5 and TRBJ1-2, with D maybe TRBD1 (5 bases). The CDR3 length is 14 residues. The ends were cut back, 5 bases at V and 4 bases at J, with 14 bases in the middle. Germline V gives CDR1 MNHEY, CDR2 SVGAGI. The CDR3: CASSSADKSYGYTF. The CDR3 DNA reads as TGTGCCAGCAGTAGCGCGGACAAAAGCTATGGCTACACCTTC.

The V gene is TRBV18, the J gene TRBJ2-7, with 10 bases fitting TRBD2. Germline lookup yields CDR1 KGHSH and CDR2 LQKENI. The junction had 1 base not matched to a gene; V was cut back by 3 bases and J by 2 bases. There are 14 residues in the CDR3. The DNA of the CDR3 is TGTGCCAGCTCACCGGGGACTAGCGCCTACGAGCAGTACTTC. Protein: CASSPGTSAYEQYF.

This chain links TRBV7-9 with TRBJ2-2; a weak D match, TRBD2 (5 bases). V lost 5 bases to trimming and J lost 2 bases, with 12 bases between them. Germline V gene sequence: CDR1 SEHNR, CDR2 FQNEAQ (reference sequence). This CDR3 spans 15 amino acids. The CDR3 spells CASSPPGINTGELFF. CDR3 DNA: TGTGCCAGCAGCCCGCCGGGGATCAACACCGGGGAGCTGTTTTTT.

The V gene is TRBV29-1, the J gene TRBJ1-1, with TRBD1 matching 7 bases. The CDR3 is 13 residues long. V dropped 8 bases and J dropped 3; count of bases not matched to a gene: 9. CDR1 SQVTM and CDR2 ANQGSEA come from the germline V gene. This CDR3 reads CSSRTGGDTEAFF. Written as DNA, the CDR3 is TGCAGCTCGCGGACAGGAGGGGACACTGAAGCTTTCTTT.

This rearrangement joins TRBV6-5 to TRBJ2-3; possible D gene TRBD1, 6 bases. The CDR3 has 14 residues. Germline assignment: CDR1 MNHEY and CDR2 SVGAGI. V was shortened by 10 bases and J by 3 bases, with 17 bases between the two germline ends. The CDR3 is CANLQGASTDTQYF. CDR3 sequence (DNA): TGTGCCAACCTACAGGGAGCCTCAACAGATACGCAGTATTTT.

The V call is TRBV7-2, the J call TRBJ2-2; D is undetermined. Between the trimmed V and J ends, which lost 2 bases and 5 bases, there was a span of 3 bases. The CDR3 has 12 residues. Germline CDR1 is SGHTA and CDR2 is FQGNSA. DNA for the CDR3: TGTGCCAGCAGCTTACATACCGGGGAGCTGTTTTTT. Translation gives CASSLHTGELFF.

J is TRBJ2-1 and V is TRBV9; D unresolved. Trimming cost V 3 bases and J 5 bases, with 12 bases left between them. CDR3 length: 14 amino acids. Germline lookup yields CDR1 SGDLS and CDR2 YYNGEE. This CDR3 is CASSASTNNNEQFF. For the CDR3, the DNA is TGTGCCAGCAGCGCCTCGACAAATAACAATGAGCAGTTCTTC. The variable domain in full, with the rest retrieved from reference TRBV9 and TRBJ2-1, is DSGVTQTPKHLITATGQRVTLRCSPRSGDLSVYWYQQSLDQGLQFLIQYYNGEERAKGNILERFSAQQFPDLHSELNLSSLELGDSALYFCASSASTNNNEQFFGPGTRLTVL.